The rows below give T cell receptor beta chains drawn from one sample of a study of CD4 T cells in relation to SARS-CoV-2 and coronaviruses. The antigens for these receptors are not known. Profiling relied on immunoSEQ multiplex PCR, and the TCRdb table lists in-frame clones only, not all of them. The sample holds fewer than 20,000 clones, 70% to 75% seen once. The specimen sequenced was CD4+ T cells from PBMCs, cultured in vitro. The receptor set was obtained from a human donor in good health. Each CDR3 is given with its conserved first and last residue. D genes are given only for firm matches. Clone size is not always given. Where it is, it says once, few, many or a class for expanded clones.

D gene: .; J gene: TRBJ2-6; V gene: TRBV5-1; clone size: .; CDR3 DNA: TGCGCCAGCAGCTTGGCGCCACCTGCTGGGGCCAACGTCCTGACTTTC; CDR3 protein: CASSLAPPAGANVLTF
D gene: .; J gene: TRBJ1-1; V gene: TRBV5-1; clone size: .; CDR3 DNA: TGCGCCAGCAGCCCGGGGGGGGGTTTAGGGACTGAAGCTTTCTTT; CDR3 protein: CASSPGGGLGTEAFF
D gene: .; J gene: TRBJ2-4; V gene: TRBV5-8; clone size: .; CDR3 DNA: TGTGCCTCGGGCGGCATGAAAAACATTCAGTACTTC; CDR3 protein: CASGGMKNIQYF
D gene: TRBD1; J gene: TRBJ2-2; V gene: TRBV10-3; clone size: .; CDR3 DNA: TGTGCCATCAGTGGTACCGGGACAGGGTCCGGGGAGCTGTTTTTT; CDR3 protein: CAISGTGTGSGELFF
D gene: .; J gene: TRBJ1-2; V gene: TRBV4-2; clone size: .; CDR3 DNA: TGTGCCAGCAGCCAAGATTTGAGGCTTAACTATGGCTACACCTTC; CDR3 protein: CASSQDLRLNYGYTF
D gene: TRBD2; J gene: TRBJ2-7; V gene: TRBV2; clone size: .; CDR3 DNA: TGTGCCAGCAGTGACCCAGGGACTAGCTCCTACGAGCAGTACTTC; CDR3 protein: CASSDPGTSSYEQYF
D gene: .; J gene: TRBJ2-1; V gene: TRBV29-1; clone size: .; CDR3 DNA: TGCACAGGGGCTAACTCCTACAATGAGCAGTTCTTC; CDR3 protein: CTGANSYNEQFF
D gene: TRBD1; J gene: TRBJ1-5; V gene: TRBV3-1/TRBV3-2; clone size: once; CDR3 DNA: TGTGCCAGCAGCCAAGATTACAGGGGTGGCCAGCCCCAGCATTTT; CDR3 protein: CASSQDYRGGQPQHF
D gene: TRBD2; J gene: TRBJ2-3; V gene: TRBV4-1; clone size: .; CDR3 DNA: TGCGCCAGCAGCCAAGGGACTAGCGGGAGAAATACGCAGTATTTT; CDR3 protein: CASSQGTSGRNTQYF
D gene: .; J gene: TRBJ2-3; V gene: TRBV5-1; clone size: .; CDR3 DNA: TGCGCCAGCAGCTTGCAGGGGGGGTACACAGATACGCAGTATTTT; CDR3 protein: CASSLQGGYTDTQYF
D gene: .; J gene: TRBJ2-7; V gene: TRBV16; clone size: .; CDR3 DNA: TGTGCCAGCAGCCTGGAGGCGGAGCAGTACTTC; CDR3 protein: CASSLEAEQYF
D gene: TRBD2; J gene: TRBJ2-5; V gene: TRBV24-1; clone size: .; CDR3 DNA: TGTGCCACCAGTGTCCGGCGGGGGGGCCCGGAGACCCAGTACTTC; CDR3 protein: CATSVRRGGPETQYF
D gene: TRBD1; J gene: TRBJ2-1; V gene: TRBV19; clone size: .; CDR3 DNA: TGTGCCAGTAGTATAACAGGGGGGACATACAATGAGCAGTTCTTC; CDR3 protein: CASSITGGTYNEQFF
D gene: TRBD1; J gene: TRBJ2-1; V gene: TRBV29-1; clone size: .; CDR3 DNA: TGCAGCGTTGAGCCGGGACAGGCCTACAATGAGCAGTTCTTC; CDR3 protein: CSVEPGQAYNEQFF
D gene: .; J gene: TRBJ1-1; V gene: TRBV25-1; clone size: .; CDR3 DNA: TGTGCCAGCAGTGTAGGAGAATTAACTGAAGCTTTCTTT; CDR3 protein: CASSVGELTEAFF
D gene: .; J gene: TRBJ1-3; V gene: TRBV19; clone size: .; CDR3 DNA: TGTGCCAGTAGTATCGCGGGGGTCACTTCTGGAAACACCATATATTTT; CDR3 protein: CASSIAGVTSGNTIYF
D gene: TRBD2; J gene: TRBJ2-3; V gene: TRBV19; clone size: .; CDR3 DNA: TGTGCCAGTAGTATACTAGCGGACCGCACAGATACGCAGTATTTT; CDR3 protein: CASSILADRTDTQYF
D gene: .; J gene: TRBJ1-1; V gene: TRBV7-9; clone size: .; CDR3 DNA: TGTGCCAGCAGCACGGGGGGTAACACTGAAGCTTTCTTT; CDR3 protein: CASSTGGNTEAFF
D gene: TRBD2; J gene: TRBJ2-7; V gene: TRBV5-1; clone size: .; CDR3 DNA: TGCGCCAGCAGTTTCGAGACTAGCGGATCCTACGAGCAGTACTTC; CDR3 protein: CASSFETSGSYEQYF
D gene: .; J gene: TRBJ2-3; V gene: TRBV11-3; clone size: .; CDR3 DNA: TGTGCCAGCAGCTTATATCCGGATACGCAGTATTTT; CDR3 protein: CASSLYPDTQYF
D gene: .; J gene: TRBJ1-5; V gene: TRBV6-2/TRBV6-3; clone size: .; CDR3 DNA: TGTGCCAGCAGTTATAACAGGGGCAATCAGCCCCAGCATTTT; CDR3 protein: CASSYNRGNQPQHF
D gene: .; J gene: TRBJ1-1; V gene: TRBV27; clone size: .; CDR3 DNA: TGTGCCAGCAGTTCAAGGTCGTCGAACACTGAAGCTTTCTTT; CDR3 protein: CASSSRSSNTEAFF
D gene: .; J gene: TRBJ2-4; V gene: TRBV3-1/TRBV3-2; clone size: .; CDR3 DNA: TGTGCCAGCAGCCAAGAGTCGCCGGTGCGAGTGACCAAAAACATTCAGTACTTC; CDR3 protein: CASSQESPVRVTKNIQYF
D gene: .; J gene: TRBJ1-6; V gene: TRBV7-2; clone size: few; CDR3 DNA: TGTGCCAGCAGCTTAGGGAGTTCGAGGAATTCACCCCTCCACTTT; CDR3 protein: CASSLGSSRNSPLHF
D gene: .; J gene: TRBJ2-3; V gene: TRBV7-2; clone size: .; CDR3 DNA: TGTGCCAGCAGCTCAGCCCGCATCACAGATACGCAGTATTTT; CDR3 protein: CASSSARITDTQYF
D gene: TRBD1; J gene: TRBJ2-5; V gene: TRBV5-1; clone size: medium-sized; CDR3 DNA: TGCGCCAGCAGCCAGCCGACAGGGCGGGAGACCCAGTACTTC; CDR3 protein: CASSQPTGRETQYF
D gene: .; J gene: TRBJ2-7; V gene: TRBV5-1; clone size: .; CDR3 DNA: TGCGCCAGCAGCGACGGGACTGCCATCAAGCAGTACTTC; CDR3 protein: CASSDGTAIKQYF
D gene: .; J gene: TRBJ2-3; V gene: TRBV10-1; clone size: .; CDR3 DNA: TGCGCCAGCAGTGAGTCGGGTAAATCAGATACGCAGTATTTT; CDR3 protein: CASSESGKSDTQYF
D gene: .; J gene: TRBJ2-3; V gene: TRBV12-3/TRBV12-4; clone size: few; CDR3 DNA: TGTGCCAGCAGTTTGGGGCTTGGGGCGCAGTATTTT; CDR3 protein: CASSLGLGAQYF
D gene: TRBD1; J gene: TRBJ2-1; V gene: TRBV2; clone size: .; CDR3 DNA: TGTGCCAGCAGTGTGGAGACAGGGGGCTTCAATGAGCAGTTCTTC; CDR3 protein: CASSVETGGFNEQFF
D gene: .; J gene: TRBJ2-1; V gene: TRBV7-2; clone size: .; CDR3 DNA: TGTGCCAGCAGCTTAACGGTGGCTTCTTACAATGAGCAGTTCTTC; CDR3 protein: CASSLTVASYNEQFF
D gene: TRBD2; J gene: TRBJ2-1; V gene: TRBV11-3; clone size: few; CDR3 DNA: TGTGCCAGCAGCTTAGGCGGGACTACGATTTACAATGAGCAGTTCTTC; CDR3 protein: CASSLGGTTIYNEQFF
D gene: .; J gene: TRBJ1-3; V gene: TRBV3-1/TRBV3-2; clone size: .; CDR3 DNA: TGTGCCAGCAGCCAAGATTCTGAGGGAGTGGGCCCTGGAAACACCATATATTTT; CDR3 protein: CASSQDSEGVGPGNTIYF
D gene: .; J gene: TRBJ1-2; V gene: TRBV6-2/TRBV6-3; clone size: .; CDR3 DNA: TGTGCCAGCAGTTACGGGGAGTATGGCTACACCTTC; CDR3 protein: CASSYGEYGYTF
D gene: TRBD2; J gene: TRBJ2-5; V gene: TRBV5-1; clone size: .; CDR3 DNA: TGCGCCAGCAGCTTGGCCGCGGCGGGAGTCCCCCAAGAGACCCAGTACTTC; CDR3 protein: CASSLAAAGVPQETQYF
D gene: .; J gene: TRBJ2-2; V gene: TRBV4-3; clone size: .; CDR3 DNA: TGCGCCAGCAGCCAATCTAGAACCACCGGGGAGCTGTTTTTT; CDR3 protein: CASSQSRTTGELFF
D gene: TRBD2; J gene: TRBJ2-5; V gene: TRBV7-8; clone size: .; CDR3 DNA: TGTGCCAGCAGCTTAGTAAGGCTAGCGGGGGGAGAGACCCAGTACTTC; CDR3 protein: CASSLVRLAGGETQYF
D gene: .; J gene: TRBJ2-5; V gene: TRBV5-1; clone size: .; CDR3 DNA: TGCGCCAGCAGCTTGAGGGTCGGGGAGACCCAGTACTTC; CDR3 protein: CASSLRVGETQYF
D gene: .; J gene: TRBJ1-3; V gene: TRBV7-2; clone size: few; CDR3 DNA: TGTGCCAGCAGTTCAATCGTCCAGCCCGAAGATTTT; CDR3 protein: CASSSIVQPEDF
D gene: .; J gene: TRBJ1-2; V gene: TRBV9; clone size: .; CDR3 DNA: TGTGCCAGCAGCCAAGTTCCCTCATTCTATGGCTACACCTTC; CDR3 protein: CASSQVPSFYGYTF
D gene: .; J gene: TRBJ2-1; V gene: TRBV10-3; clone size: .; CDR3 DNA: TGTGCCATCAGTGGGGGGGACGGTGAGCAGTTCTTC; CDR3 protein: CAISGGDGEQFF
D gene: TRBD1; J gene: TRBJ2-7; V gene: TRBV19; clone size: .; CDR3 DNA: TGTGCCAGTAGTATCCGTACGACAAGACAGGGGTCCTACGAGCAGTACTTC; CDR3 protein: CASSIRTTRQGSYEQYF
D gene: TRBD2; J gene: TRBJ2-5; V gene: TRBV5-1; clone size: .; CDR3 DNA: TGCGCCAGCAGCCGCCGACTAGCGGGAGGAACCGCCCAAGAGACCCAGTACTTC; CDR3 protein: CASSRRLAGGTAQETQYF
D gene: .; J gene: TRBJ2-1; V gene: TRBV3-1/TRBV3-2; clone size: .; CDR3 DNA: TGTGCCAGCAGCTCGGCCCCTCGGAATGAGCAGTTCTTC; CDR3 protein: CASSSAPRNEQFF
D gene: .; J gene: TRBJ2-1; V gene: TRBV6-2/TRBV6-3; clone size: .; CDR3 DNA: TGTGCCAGCAGTTACGGTCTAGCAGTCGCAGACGAGCAGTTCTTC; CDR3 protein: CASSYGLAVADEQFF
D gene: .; J gene: TRBJ2-3; V gene: TRBV30; clone size: .; CDR3 DNA: TGTGCCTTATCTGGGAGCACAGATACGCAGTATTTT; CDR3 protein: CALSGSTDTQYF
D gene: .; J gene: TRBJ2-5; V gene: TRBV19; clone size: .; CDR3 DNA: TGTGCCAGTAGTACTGGGGCCCGGGAGACCCAGTACTTC; CDR3 protein: CASSTGARETQYF
D gene: .; J gene: TRBJ1-1; V gene: TRBV11-2; clone size: few; CDR3 DNA: TGTGCCAGCAGCCCCGAGGTCTGGGAGAACACTGAAGCTTTCTTT; CDR3 protein: CASSPEVWENTEAFF
D gene: .; J gene: TRBJ2-7; V gene: TRBV19; clone size: .; CDR3 DNA: TGTGCCAGTAGTCCCCAATCCGGGATTGATTACGAGCAGTACTTC; CDR3 protein: CASSPQSGIDYEQYF
D gene: .; J gene: TRBJ2-2; V gene: TRBV7-2; clone size: .; CDR3 DNA: TGTGCCAGCAGCTTACAGGGAAACACCGGGGAGCTGTTTTTT; CDR3 protein: CASSLQGNTGELFF